The 8 T cell receptor beta chains presented below share a single source sample, sequenced in a study of prognosis after radiotherapy for stage I lung cancer. Genomic DNA yielded TCR beta CDR3, amplified by two-round multiplex PCR. Every TRBV and TRBJ gene had its own specific primer in first-round PCR. TCRdb reprocessed the multiplex PCR reads with MiXCR, giving one entry per CDR3 protein. The table lists fewer than 25,000 distinct CDR3 sequences, around 34% of them singletons. Material: PBMCs, obtained before or after stereotactic body radiation therapy (not recorded which). The receptors stem from a donor older than 45 with non-small cell lung cancer.

This clonotype appeared many times. The CDR3 DNA sequence: TGTGCCAGCAGCTTCCATGCCACAGATACGCAGTATTTT. It is translated as CASSFHATDTQYF. This chain joins TRBV7-9 and TRBJ2-3; D is ambiguous. CDR3 length: 13 amino acids. Trimming removed 3 bases at V and 2 bases at J, with 6 bases between. Germline values: CDR1 SEHNR, CDR2 FQNEAQ (reference sequence). The full variable domain, rest sourced from reference TRBV7-9 and TRBJ2-3, is DTGVSQNPRHKITKRGQNVTFRCDPISEHNRLYWYRQTLGQGPEFLTYFQNEAQLEKSRLLSDRFSAERPKGSFSTLEIQRTEQGDSAMYLCASSFHATDTQYFGPGTRLTVL.

The CDR3 loop is CASSRDRGRSQPQHF. The DNA for the CDR3 is TGTGCCAGCAGCCGCGACAGGGGTCGAAGTCAGCCCCAGCATTTT. V and J are TRBV5-6 and TRBJ1-5; TRBD1 aligns across 8 bases. Germline-derived CDR1 and CDR2 are SGHDT and YYEEEE. V lost 4 bases, J lost 6 bases, and 9 bases stayed unmatched. The CDR3 is 15 amino acids.

This clonotype was seen at least ten times. This chain joins TRBV12-3 or TRBV12-4 and TRBJ2-3; 8 bases agree with TRBD2. With V trimmed by 5 bases and J by 2 bases, 21 bases remained unmatched. The length of the CDR3 is 20 residues. The CDR3 reads CASSAPSTRRAGEHTDTQYF. The CDR3 DNA reads as TGTGCCAGCAGTGCCCCCTCTACCCGACGAGCGGGAGAGCACACAGATACGCAGTATTTT.

In the case of this clonotype: A much larger clone lies one base from this, so it may be a read error. This chain links TRBV11-1 with TRBJ1-1; unclear D gene. The V gene's germline CDR1 is SGHAT and CDR2 FQDESV (reference sequence). Between the trimmed V and J ends, which lost 3 bases and 1 base, there was a span of 9 bases. The CDR3 totals 14 residues. The DNA for the CDR3 is TGTGCCAGCAGCTTCGCTCTAAAGAACACTGAAGCTTTCTTT. Translating gives CASSFALKNTEAFF.

This clonotype has a handful of counts. The chain combines TRBV24-1 with TRBJ2-4; 12 bases are a match to TRBD1. V gave up 4 bases and J gave up 1 base; unmatched junction bases: 4. Germline V gives CDR1 KGHDR, CDR2 SFDVKD. The CDR3 has 17 amino acids. The CDR3 DNA follows: TGTGCCACCAGTGACTCGGGACAGGGGGCGGCCAAAAACATTCAGTACTTC. Its protein product is CATSDSGQGAAKNIQYF.

Details on this clonotype: Mismatch with germline at one junction end may stem from a read error. The V and J genes are TRBV19 and TRBJ2-2, with 11 bases matching TRBD2. Germline values: CDR1 LNHDA, CDR2 SQIVND (reference sequence). CDR3 size: 18 residues. CDR3 loop: CASSTSSGRSGYTVELFF. The CDR3 coding sequence is TGTGCCAGTAGTACCTCTAGCGGGAGGTCGGGGTACACCGTGGAGCTGTTTTTT.

There are many counts of this clonotype. In DNA form, the CDR3 reads TGCAGTGCTCGGGGACAGGGGTGGGCCGAGCAGTACTTC. Amino acid sequence: CSARGQGWAEQYF. V is TRBV20-1 and J is TRBJ2-7, with 10 bases fitting TRBD1. With 5 bases clipped from V and 6 bases from J, the junction kept 7 bases outside the gene matches. The V gene's germline CDR1 is DFQATT and CDR2 SNEGSKA (reference sequence). This CDR3 is 13 amino acids long.

This clonotype has more than one count but fewer than ten. This CDR3 is CASSRPGQGYEQFF. As DNA, the CDR3 is TGTGCCAGCAGCCGCCCGGGACAGGGCTATGAGCAGTTCTTC. The V gene is TRBV11-3, the J gene TRBJ2-1; 9 bases agree with TRBD1. The CDR3 sequence is 14 residues long. The trim removed 5 bases at V and 8 bases at J, leaving 7 bases unmatched. CDR1 is SGHNT and CDR2 is YENEEA in the germline V gene.